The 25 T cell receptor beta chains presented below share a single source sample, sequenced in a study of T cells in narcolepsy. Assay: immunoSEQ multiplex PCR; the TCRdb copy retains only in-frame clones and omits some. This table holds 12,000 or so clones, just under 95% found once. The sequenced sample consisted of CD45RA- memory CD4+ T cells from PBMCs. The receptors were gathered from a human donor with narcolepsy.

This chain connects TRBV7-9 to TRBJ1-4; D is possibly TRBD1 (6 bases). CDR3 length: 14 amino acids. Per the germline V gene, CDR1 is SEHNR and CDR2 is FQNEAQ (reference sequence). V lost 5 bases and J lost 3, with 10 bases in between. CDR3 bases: TGTGCCAGCAGCGCTCAGGGGCCTAATGAAAAACTGTTTTTT. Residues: CASSAQGPNEKLFF.

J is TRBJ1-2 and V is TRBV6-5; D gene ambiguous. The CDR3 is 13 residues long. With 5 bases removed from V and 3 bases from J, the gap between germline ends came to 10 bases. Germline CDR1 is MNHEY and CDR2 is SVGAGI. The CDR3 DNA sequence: TGTGCCAGCAGTAGGACGGCAGACTATGGCTACACCTTC. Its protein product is CASSRTADYGYTF.

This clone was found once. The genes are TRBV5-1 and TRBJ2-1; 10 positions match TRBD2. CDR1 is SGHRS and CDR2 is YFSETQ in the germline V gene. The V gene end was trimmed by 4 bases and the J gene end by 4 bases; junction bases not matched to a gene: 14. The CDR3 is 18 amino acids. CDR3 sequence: CASSGRIGLAEAYNEQFF. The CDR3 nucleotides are TGCGCCAGCAGCGGTCGAATCGGACTAGCGGAAGCTTACAATGAGCAGTTCTTC.

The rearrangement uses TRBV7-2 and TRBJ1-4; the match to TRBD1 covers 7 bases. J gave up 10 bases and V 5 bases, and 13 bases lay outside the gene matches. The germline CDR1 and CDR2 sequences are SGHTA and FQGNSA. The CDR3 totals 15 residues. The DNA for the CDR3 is TGTGCCAGCAGCAATAAAGGGGGCCAGTGGGGAAAACTGTTTTTT. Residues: CASSNKGGQWGKLFF.

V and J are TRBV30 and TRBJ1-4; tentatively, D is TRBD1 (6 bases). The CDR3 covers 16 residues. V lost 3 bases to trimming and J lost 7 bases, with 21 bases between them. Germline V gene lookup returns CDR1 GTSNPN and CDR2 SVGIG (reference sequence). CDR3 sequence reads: CAWRTGLVGTPEKLFF. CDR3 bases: TGTGCCTGGAGGACGGGGTTGGTCGGGACACCTGAAAAACTGTTTTTT.

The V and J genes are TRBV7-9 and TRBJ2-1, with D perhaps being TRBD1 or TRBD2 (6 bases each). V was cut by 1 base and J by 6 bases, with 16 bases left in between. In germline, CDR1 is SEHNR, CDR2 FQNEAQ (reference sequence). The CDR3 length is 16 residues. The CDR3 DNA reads TGTGCCAGCAGCTTAGATGTGAGGGGGGTGGGCAATGAGCAGTTCTTC. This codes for CASSLDVRGVGNEQFF.

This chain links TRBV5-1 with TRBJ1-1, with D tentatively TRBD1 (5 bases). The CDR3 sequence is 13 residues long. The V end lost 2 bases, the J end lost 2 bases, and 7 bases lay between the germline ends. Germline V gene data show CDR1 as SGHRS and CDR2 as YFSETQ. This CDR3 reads CASSFGGNTEAFF. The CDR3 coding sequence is TGCGCCAGCAGCTTTGGGGGAAACACTGAAGCTTTCTTT.

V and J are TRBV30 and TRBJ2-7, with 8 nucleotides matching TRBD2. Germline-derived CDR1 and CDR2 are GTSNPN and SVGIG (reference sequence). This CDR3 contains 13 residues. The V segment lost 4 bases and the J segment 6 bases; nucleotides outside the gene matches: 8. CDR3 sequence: CAWKGAGVAEQYF. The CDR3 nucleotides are TGTGCCTGGAAGGGAGCGGGAGTCGCCGAGCAGTACTTC.

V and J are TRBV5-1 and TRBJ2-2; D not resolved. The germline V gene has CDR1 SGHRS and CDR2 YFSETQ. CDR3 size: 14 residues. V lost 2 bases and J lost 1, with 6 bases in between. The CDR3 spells CASSFSGNTGELFF. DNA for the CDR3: TGCGCCAGCAGCTTCTCCGGGAACACCGGGGAGCTGTTTTTT.

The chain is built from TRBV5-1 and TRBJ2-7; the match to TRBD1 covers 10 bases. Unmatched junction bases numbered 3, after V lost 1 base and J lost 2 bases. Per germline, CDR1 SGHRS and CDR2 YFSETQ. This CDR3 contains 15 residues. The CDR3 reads CASSLTGQGAYEQYF. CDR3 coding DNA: TGCGCCAGCAGCTTGACCGGACAGGGGGCCTACGAGCAGTACTTC.

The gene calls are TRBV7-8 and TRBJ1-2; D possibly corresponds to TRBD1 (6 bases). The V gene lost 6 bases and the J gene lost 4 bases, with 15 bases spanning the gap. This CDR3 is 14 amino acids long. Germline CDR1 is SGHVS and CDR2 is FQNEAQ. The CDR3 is CASRGGGVGYGYTF. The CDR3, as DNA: TGTGCCAGCAGAGGGGGAGGAGTTGGCTATGGCTACACCTTC.

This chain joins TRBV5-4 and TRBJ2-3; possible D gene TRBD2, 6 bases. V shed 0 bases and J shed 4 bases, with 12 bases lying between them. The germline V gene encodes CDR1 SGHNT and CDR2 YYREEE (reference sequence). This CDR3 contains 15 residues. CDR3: CASSLDGRGADTQYF. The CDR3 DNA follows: TGTGCCAGCAGCTTGGACGGGAGAGGCGCAGATACGCAGTATTTT.

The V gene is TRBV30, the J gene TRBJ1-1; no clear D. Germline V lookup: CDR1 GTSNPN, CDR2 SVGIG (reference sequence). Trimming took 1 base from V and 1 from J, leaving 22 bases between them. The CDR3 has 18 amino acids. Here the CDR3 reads CAWSAIGMFPDRNTEAFF. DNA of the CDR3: TGTGCCTGGAGTGCTATAGGGATGTTTCCGGACCGGAACACTGAAGCTTTCTTT.

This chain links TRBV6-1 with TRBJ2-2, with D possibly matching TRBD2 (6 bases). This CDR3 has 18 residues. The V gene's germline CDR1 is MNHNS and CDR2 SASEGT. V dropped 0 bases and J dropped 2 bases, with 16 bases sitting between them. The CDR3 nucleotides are TGTGCCAGCAGTGAAGCCCCACCGGGACTTCTAAACACCGGGGAGCTGTTTTTT. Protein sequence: CASSEAPPGLLNTGELFF.

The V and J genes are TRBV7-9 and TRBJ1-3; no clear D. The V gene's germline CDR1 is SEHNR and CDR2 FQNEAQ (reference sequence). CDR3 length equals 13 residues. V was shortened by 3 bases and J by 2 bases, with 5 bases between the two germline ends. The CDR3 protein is CASSLGTGNTIYF. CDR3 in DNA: TGTGCCAGCAGCTTGGGGACTGGAAACACCATATATTTT.

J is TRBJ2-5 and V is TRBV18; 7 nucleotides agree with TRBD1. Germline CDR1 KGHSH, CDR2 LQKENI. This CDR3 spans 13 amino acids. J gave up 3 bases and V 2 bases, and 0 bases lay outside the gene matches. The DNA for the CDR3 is TGTGCCAGCTCACCAGGGACAGAAGAGACCCAGTACTTC. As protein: CASSPGTEETQYF.

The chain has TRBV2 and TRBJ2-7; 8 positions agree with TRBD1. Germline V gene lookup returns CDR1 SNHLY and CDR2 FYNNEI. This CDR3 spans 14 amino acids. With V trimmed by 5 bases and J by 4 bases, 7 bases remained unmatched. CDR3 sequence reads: CASSKQGAGYEQYF. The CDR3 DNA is TGTGCCAGCAGTAAGCAGGGGGCGGGTTACGAGCAGTACTTC.

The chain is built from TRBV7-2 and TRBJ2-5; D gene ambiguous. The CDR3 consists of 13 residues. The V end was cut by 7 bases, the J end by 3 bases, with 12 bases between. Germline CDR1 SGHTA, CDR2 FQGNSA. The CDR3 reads CASNEYLEETQYF. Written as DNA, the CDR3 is TGTGCCAGCAACGAGTATTTGGAAGAGACCCAGTACTTC. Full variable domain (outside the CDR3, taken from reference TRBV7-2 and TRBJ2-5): GAGVSQSPSNKVTEKGKDVELRCDPISGHTALYWYRQSLGQGLEFLIYFQGNSAPDKSGLPSDRFSAERTGGSVSTLTIQRTQQEDSAVYLCASNEYLEETQYFGPGTRLLVL.

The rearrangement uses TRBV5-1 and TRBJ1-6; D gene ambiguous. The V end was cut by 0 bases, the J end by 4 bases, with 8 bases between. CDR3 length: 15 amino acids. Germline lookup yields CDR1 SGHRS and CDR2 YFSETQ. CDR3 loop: CASSLGVDYNSPLHF. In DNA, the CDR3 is TGCGCCAGCAGCTTGGGGGTGGATTATAATTCACCCCTCCACTTT.

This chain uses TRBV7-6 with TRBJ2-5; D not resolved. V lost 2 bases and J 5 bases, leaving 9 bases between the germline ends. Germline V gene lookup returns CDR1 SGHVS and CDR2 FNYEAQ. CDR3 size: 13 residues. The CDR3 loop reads CASSLWARETQYF. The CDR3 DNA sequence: TGTGCCAGCAGCTTATGGGCCAGGGAGACCCAGTACTTC.

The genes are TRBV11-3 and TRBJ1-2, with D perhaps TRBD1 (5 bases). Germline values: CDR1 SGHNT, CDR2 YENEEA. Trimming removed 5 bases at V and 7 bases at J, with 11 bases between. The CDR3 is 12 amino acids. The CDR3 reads CASSQGVGGYTF. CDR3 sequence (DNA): TGTGCCAGCAGCCAGGGAGTAGGTGGCTACACCTTC.

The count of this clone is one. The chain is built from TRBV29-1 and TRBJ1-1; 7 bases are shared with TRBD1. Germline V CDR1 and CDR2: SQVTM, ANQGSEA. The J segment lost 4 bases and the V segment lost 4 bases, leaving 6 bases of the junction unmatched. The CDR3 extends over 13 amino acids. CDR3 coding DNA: TGCAGCGTTGTTCATCAGGGGGTCACTGAAGCTTTCTTT. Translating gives CSVVHQGVTEAFF.

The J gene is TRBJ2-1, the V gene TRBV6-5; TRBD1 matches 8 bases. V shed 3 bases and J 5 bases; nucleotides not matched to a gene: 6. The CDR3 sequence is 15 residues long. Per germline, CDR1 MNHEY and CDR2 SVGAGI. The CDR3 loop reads CASSYRQGRNNEQFF. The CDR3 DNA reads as TGTGCCAGCAGTTATAGACAGGGGAGGAACAATGAGCAGTTCTTC.

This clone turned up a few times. CDR3 amino acids: CASSLGSRLAVYEQYF. The CDR3 bases are TGTGCCAGCAGCTTAGGATCGCGACTAGCGGTCTACGAGCAGTACTTC. V and J are TRBV7-6 and TRBJ2-7, with TRBD2 identical over 9 bases. The CDR3 contains 16 residues. The junction had 7 bases not matched to a gene; V was cut back by 1 base and J by 3 bases. Germline lookup yields CDR1 SGHVS and CDR2 FNYEAQ.

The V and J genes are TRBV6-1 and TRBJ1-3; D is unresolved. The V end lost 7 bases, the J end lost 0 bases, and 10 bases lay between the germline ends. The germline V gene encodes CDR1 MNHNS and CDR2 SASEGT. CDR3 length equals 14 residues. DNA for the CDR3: TGTGCCAGCATAGGGCCTATCTCTGGAAACACCATATATTTT. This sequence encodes CASIGPISGNTIYF.